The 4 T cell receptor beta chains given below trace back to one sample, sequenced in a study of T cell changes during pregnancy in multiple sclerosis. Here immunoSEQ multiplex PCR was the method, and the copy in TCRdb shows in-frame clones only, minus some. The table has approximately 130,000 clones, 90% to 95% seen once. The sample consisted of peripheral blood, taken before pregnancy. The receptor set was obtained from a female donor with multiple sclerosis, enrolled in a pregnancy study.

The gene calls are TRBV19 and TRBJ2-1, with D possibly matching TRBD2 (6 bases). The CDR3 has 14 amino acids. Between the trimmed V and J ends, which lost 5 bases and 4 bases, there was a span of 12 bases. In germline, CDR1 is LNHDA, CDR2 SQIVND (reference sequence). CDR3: CASSPGLKYNEQFF. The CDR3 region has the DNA TGTGCCAGTAGTCCGGGACTCAAGTACAATGAGCAGTTCTTC. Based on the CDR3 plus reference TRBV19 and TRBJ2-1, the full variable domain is DGGITQSPKYLFRKEGQNVTLSCEQNLNHDAMYWYRQDPGQGLRLIYYSQIVNDFQKGDIAEGYSVSREKKESFPLTVTSAQKNPTAFYLCASSPGLKYNEQFFGPGTRLTVL.

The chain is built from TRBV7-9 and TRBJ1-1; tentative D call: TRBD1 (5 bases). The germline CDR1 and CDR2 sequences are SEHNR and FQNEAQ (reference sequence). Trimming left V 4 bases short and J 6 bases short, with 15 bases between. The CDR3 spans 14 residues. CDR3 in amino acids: CASSSHQGQPEAFF. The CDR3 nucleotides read TGTGCCAGCAGCTCCCATCAGGGCCAGCCTGAAGCTTTCTTT.

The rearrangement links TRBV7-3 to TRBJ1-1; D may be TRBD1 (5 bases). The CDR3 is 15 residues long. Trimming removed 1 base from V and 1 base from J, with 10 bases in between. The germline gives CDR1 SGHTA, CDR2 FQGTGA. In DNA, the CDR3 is TGTGCCAGCAGCTTAAAGCGGGGGAGGAACACTGAAGCTTTCTTT. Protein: CASSLKRGRNTEAFF.

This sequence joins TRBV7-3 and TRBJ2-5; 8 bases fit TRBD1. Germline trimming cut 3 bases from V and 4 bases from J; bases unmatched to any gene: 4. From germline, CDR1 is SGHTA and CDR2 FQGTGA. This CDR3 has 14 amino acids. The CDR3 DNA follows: TGTGCCAGCAGCTTGACAGGGGTCGGAGAGACCCAGTACTTC. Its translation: CASSLTGVGETQYF. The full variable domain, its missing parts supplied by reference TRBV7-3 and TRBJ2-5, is GAGVSQTPSNKVTEKGKYVELRCDPISGHTALYWYRQSLGQGPEFLIYFQGTGAADDSGLPNDRFFAVRPEGSVSTLKIQRTERGDSAVYLCASSLTGVGETQYFGPGTRLLVL.